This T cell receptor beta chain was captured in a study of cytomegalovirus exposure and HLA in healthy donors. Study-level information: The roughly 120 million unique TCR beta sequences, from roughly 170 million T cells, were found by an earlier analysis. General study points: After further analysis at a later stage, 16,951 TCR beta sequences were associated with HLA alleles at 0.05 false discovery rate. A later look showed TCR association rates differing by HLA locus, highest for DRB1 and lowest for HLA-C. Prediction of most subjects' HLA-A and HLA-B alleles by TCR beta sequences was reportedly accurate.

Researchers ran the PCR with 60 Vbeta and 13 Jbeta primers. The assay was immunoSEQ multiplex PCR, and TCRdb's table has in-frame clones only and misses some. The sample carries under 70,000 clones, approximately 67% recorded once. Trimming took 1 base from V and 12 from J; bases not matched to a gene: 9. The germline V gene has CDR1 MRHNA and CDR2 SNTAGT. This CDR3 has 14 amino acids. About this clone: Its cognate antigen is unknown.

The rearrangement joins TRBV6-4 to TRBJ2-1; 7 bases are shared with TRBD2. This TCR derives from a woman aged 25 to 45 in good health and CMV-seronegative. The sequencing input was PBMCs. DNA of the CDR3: TGTGCCAGCAGTGACTGGTTTAGGGAGGGGAGGCAGTTCTTC. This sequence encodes CASSDWFREGRQFF.